Presented here are 18 T cell receptor beta chains from one specimen sequenced in a study of T cells after yellow fever vaccination (dated by TCRdb to between 2018 and 2021). In light of the paper, this sample's treatment or condition label describes: live attenuated yellow fever vaccine strain. Libraries were constructed by 5' RACE. Sequencing took place on an Illumina HiSeq 2500. TCRdb's own reprocessing of the public reads used fastp at Q25 and MiXCR and kept productive beta chains. CDR3 protein sequences are deduplicated, and each keeps its most common genes and DNA. The sample has about 580,000 distinct CDR3 sequences on record, approximately 16% of them singletons. The ten largest clones represent 17% of the sample. The sequencing here drew on PBMCs, taken 5 days after the first yellow fever vaccination. These receptors all come from a man between 18 and 29 years old who received the YFV17D yellow fever vaccine.

This chain connects TRBV6-2 or TRBV6-3 to TRBJ1-6; D perhaps matches TRBD1 (6 bases). This CDR3 is built from 14 residues. CDR1 is MNHEY and CDR2 is SVGEGT in the germline V gene. Deletions cut 4 bases from V and 9 bases from J, with 13 bases between. CDR3 residues: CASSSWDIFSPLHF. The CDR3 DNA sequence: TGTGCCAGCAGTTCCTGGGACATTTTTTCACCCCTCCACTTT.

This clonotype was counted a few times. A single base separates this from a much larger clone, so it may be a read error. The chain employs TRBV11-3 and TRBJ1-1; TRBD1 might be the D (6 bases). The CDR3 has 13 residues. CDR1 SGHNT and CDR2 YENEEA come from the germline V gene. The V end was cut by 5 bases, the J end by 3 bases, with 10 bases between. The CDR3 DNA follows: TGTGCCAGCAGCCAATACAGGGACACTGAAGCTTTCTTT. It specifies CASSQYRDTEAFF.

In this sample, this clonotype turned up a few times. The V gene is TRBV5-5, the J gene TRBJ2-7; 10 positions match TRBD1. The germline CDR1 and CDR2 sequences are SGHKS and YYEKEE (reference sequence). With V trimmed by 2 bases and J by 6 bases, 8 bases remained unmatched. The CDR3 loop spans 15 amino acids. The CDR3 DNA follows: TGTGCCAGCAGCTTCGGGACAGGGGATTTTTTCGAGCAGTACGTC. Translated, it gives CASSFGTGDFFEQYV.

The chain recombines TRBV7-2 with TRBJ1-6; TRBD1 might be the D (6 bases). V was cut by 5 bases and J by 11 bases, with 13 bases left in between. The CDR3 contains 13 residues. The germline CDR1 and CDR2 sequences are SGHTA and FQGNSA. Here the CDR3 reads CASSLRTVPPLHF. In DNA form, the CDR3 reads TGTGCCAGCAGCCTACGGACAGTTCCACCCCTCCACTTT. Variable domain in full (rest from reference TRBV7-2 and TRBJ1-6): GAGVSQSPSNKVTEKGKDVELRCDPISGHTALYWYRQSLGQGLEFLIYFQGNSAPDKSGLPSDRFSAERTGGSVSTLTIQRTQQEDSAVYLCASSLRTVPPLHFGNGTRLTVT.

This chain uses TRBV15 with TRBJ2-6; D is unresolved. CDR1 and CDR2 from the germline V gene are LNHNV and YYDKDF (reference sequence). Trimming took off 3 bases at V and 0 bases at J, with 9 bases between the two ends. CDR3 size: 16 residues. Written as DNA, the CDR3 is TGTGCCACCAGCAGGGGCAGTGGCTCTGGGGCCAACGTCCTGACTTTC. Translation gives CATSRGSGSGANVLTF.

This clonotype was counted at least ten times. The chain has TRBV12-3 or TRBV12-4 and TRBJ2-3; TRBD1 agrees at 7 bases. After removal of 6 bases from V and 3 bases from J, the junction contained 6 bases not matched to a gene. The length of the CDR3 is 14 residues. Here the CDR3 reads CASRPTGSTDTQYF. The CDR3 nucleotides are TGTGCCAGCAGGCCGACAGGGTCAACAGATACGCAGTATTTT.

The CDR3, as DNA: TGTGCCTGGAGTGGCCCTACCTACAATGAGCAGTTCTTC. Residues: CAWSGPTYNEQFF. The chain uses TRBV30 and TRBJ2-1; D is undetermined. CDR3 length equals 13 residues. Trimming took off 1 base at V and 2 bases at J, with 6 bases between the two ends. CDR1 is GTSNPN and CDR2 is SVGIG in the germline V gene (reference sequence).

The rearrangement uses TRBV7-2 and TRBJ2-3; 9 bases line up with TRBD2. Germline CDR1 SGHTA, CDR2 FQGNSA. V lost 3 bases, J lost 13 bases, and 8 bases stayed unmatched. The CDR3 totals 13 residues. The CDR3, as DNA: TGTGCCAGCAGCTTGCCCTCCGGGACTAGCAAGTATTTT. It yields the protein CASSLPSGTSKYF.

This clonotype turned up a few times. The J gene is TRBJ2-3, the V gene TRBV25-1; the D gene is possibly TRBD2 (6 bases). V dropped 10 bases and J dropped 0 bases, with 14 bases sitting between them. Germline-derived CDR1 and CDR2 are MGHDK and SYGVNS. CDR3 length: 14 residues. The CDR3, as DNA: TGTGCCACCCGACGGGGAGGAAGCACAGATACGCAGTATTTT. Translated, it gives CATRRGGSTDTQYF.

The V gene is TRBV2, the J gene TRBJ2-5, with 9 positions matching TRBD2. With 7 bases clipped from V and 0 bases from J, the junction kept 9 bases outside the gene matches. The length of the CDR3 is 16 residues. In germline, CDR1 is SNHLY, CDR2 FYNNEI. The CDR3 coding sequence is TGTGCCAGCACCCAGAAGGCTAGCGGGGACCAAGAGACCCAGTACTTC. Its translation: CASTQKASGDQETQYF.

This clonotype has only a few counts. This chain uses TRBV7-6 with TRBJ1-3; D call uncertain. Germline V gene sequence: CDR1 SGHVS, CDR2 FNYEAQ. V lost 1 base and J lost 0, with 7 bases in between. This CDR3 is 15 amino acids long. CDR3 residues: CASSLGLNSGNTIYF. The DNA for the CDR3 is TGTGCCAGCAGCTTAGGTTTGAACTCTGGAAACACCATATATTTT. Drawing the rest from reference TRBV7-6 and TRBJ1-3, the complete variable domain is GAGVSQSPRYKVTKRGQDVALRCDPISGHVSLYWYRQALGQGPEFLTYFNYEAQQDKSGLPNDRFSAERPEGSISTLTIQRTEQRDSAMYRCASSLGLNSGNTIYFGEGSWLTVV.

This clonotype showed up just a few times. This chain links TRBV20-1 with TRBJ2-1; D is perhaps TRBD2 (7 bases). CDR1 is DFQATT and CDR2 is SNEGSKA in the germline V gene (reference sequence). CDR3 length: 14 amino acids. V was trimmed by 3 bases and J by 8 bases, leaving 17 bases between them. In nucleotides, the CDR3 is TGCAGTGCTAGTAGGGGGGGACGGCCCTATGAGCAGTTCTTC. Translating gives CSASRGGRPYEQFF.

The chain links TRBV18 to TRBJ2-1; 8 bases align to TRBD1. The CDR3 is made up of 14 amino acids. V lost 8 bases, J lost 4 bases, and 7 bases stayed unmatched. Germline assignment: CDR1 KGHSH and CDR2 LQKENI. Here the CDR3 DNA reads TGTGCCAGCCAAGCCAGGGGGCGATACAATGAGCAGTTCTTC. This encodes CASQARGRYNEQFF. Variable domain in full (rest from reference TRBV18 and TRBJ2-1): NAGVMQNPRHLVRRRGQEARLRCSPMKGHSHVYWYRQLPEEGLKFMVYLQKENIIDESGMPKERFSAEFPKEGPSILRIQQVVRGDSAAYFCASQARGRYNEQFFGPGTRLTVL.

V is TRBV7-2 and J is TRBJ1-2; 11 positions agree with TRBD1. There are 16 residues in the CDR3. V was clipped by 5 bases and J by 5 bases; unmatched bases: 10. Per the germline V gene, CDR1 is SGHTA and CDR2 is FQGNSA. CDR3 sequence reads: CASSPSGQGAGYGYTF. The DNA for the CDR3 is TGTGCCAGCAGCCCCTCCGGACAGGGGGCTGGGTATGGCTACACCTTC.

There are many counts of this clonotype. The chain employs TRBV7-2 and TRBJ2-3; 8 positions agree with TRBD2. The V and J ends lost 4 bases and 13 bases, in that order; junction bases with no gene match: 7. CDR1 and CDR2 from the germline V gene are SGHTA and FQGNSA. The CDR3 loop spans 12 amino acids. The CDR3: CASSSSSGAEYF. CDR3 nucleotide sequence: TGTGCCAGCAGCTCAAGTAGCGGGGCGGAGTATTTT.

The sample holds a few counts of this clonotype. J is TRBJ1-2 and V is TRBV3-1; D perhaps matches TRBD1 (5 bases). Germline CDR1 reads LGHDT; CDR2 reads YNNKEL (reference sequence). The CDR3 is made up of 16 amino acids. Trimming left V 6 bases short and J 8 bases short, with 25 bases between. CDR3 nucleotides: TGTGCCAGCAGTCCAAGCTCCAGGGTTCGACTGCGGGGCTACACCTTC. This translates into CASSPSSRVRLRGYTF.

V gene TRBV6-2 or TRBV6-3 combines with J gene TRBJ1-1, with D perhaps matching TRBD1 (6 bases). Germline CDR1 and CDR2: MNHEY and SVGEGT. Trimming took off 6 bases at V and 11 bases at J, with 22 bases between the two ends. The CDR3 runs 14 residues. The CDR3 coding sequence is TGTGCCAGCAGCCCAATGACAGGTCTGCCGGACGCTTTCTTT. Translated, it gives CASSPMTGLPDAFF.

Only a few counts were recorded for this clonotype. The V and J genes are TRBV15 and TRBJ2-7; possibly TRBD1 for D (6 bases). V was pared by 0 bases and J by 3 bases, with 12 bases between. CDR1 LNHNV and CDR2 YYDKDF come from the germline V gene (reference sequence). There are 15 residues in the CDR3. The chain's CDR3 is CATSRDSGAVYEQYF. The CDR3 coding sequence is TGTGCCACCAGCAGAGATTCAGGGGCGGTCTACGAGCAGTACTTC.